This T cell receptor beta chain was sequenced in a study of human T cells and chemical hapten exposure. Study as a whole: DPC at 0.01% went onto the upper back in patch tests, read at 6 days. Variation in per-sample TCR yields came mainly from small pooled library volume differences.

Specified time point: pre-sensitization, week 0. Treatment defined: therapeutic diphenylcyclopropenone sensitization with weekly scalp DPC. The authors extracted total RNA from unfractionated whole blood. In this sample, this clonotype turned up a few times. Its antigen is as yet unknown. Per the germline V gene, CDR1 is SQVTM and CDR2 is ANQGSEA. V dropped 7 bases and J dropped 6 bases, with 19 bases sitting between them. This CDR3 contains 13 residues. TCRdb reprocessed the RACE reads via MiXCR and lists one record per CDR3 protein. This table holds tens of thousands of distinct CDR3 sequences, about 9.4% found once. Points from the study as a whole: Those TCRs sitting above 1 in 1000 frequency stayed the same with DPC sensitization.

The receptor was derived from a man in his forties or fifties with alopecia areata. Some clones in this sample may be carry-over from other donors' samples. Sequenced material: whole blood, taken in connection with sensitization to the hapten diphenylcyclopropenone (DPC). The gene calls are TRBV29-1 and TRBJ2-7, with D possibly matching TRBD1 (6 bases). The CDR3 bases are TGCAGCGGGGGACAAGGGGGACACGGCGAGCAGTACTTC. It codes for CSGGQGGHGEQYF.